This entry is about one T cell receptor (beta chain). Patients of the Seattle cohort, enrolled during active infection, were followed longitudinally. The repertoire was sequenced with immunoSEQ multiplex PCR; TCRdb's copy has only in-frame clones and lacks some. The sample has tens of thousands of clones; about three quarters are singletons. The CDR3 spans 12 residues. The V gene's germline CDR1 is MNHNY and CDR2 SVGAGI (reference sequence). V lost 7 bases and J lost 4, with 10 bases in between. The data are from a study of blood T cell repertoires in COVID-19. This clonotype was obtained from a man aged 25-40 years with COVID-19, enrolled during active disease. The sample comprised peripheral blood. V usage is TRBV6-6 and J usage is TRBJ1-2, with D possibly TRBD1 on 5 matching bases. CDR3 sequence reads: CASNKDSYGYTF. For the CDR3, the DNA is TGTGCCAGCAACAAAGACAGCTATGGCTACACCTTC.